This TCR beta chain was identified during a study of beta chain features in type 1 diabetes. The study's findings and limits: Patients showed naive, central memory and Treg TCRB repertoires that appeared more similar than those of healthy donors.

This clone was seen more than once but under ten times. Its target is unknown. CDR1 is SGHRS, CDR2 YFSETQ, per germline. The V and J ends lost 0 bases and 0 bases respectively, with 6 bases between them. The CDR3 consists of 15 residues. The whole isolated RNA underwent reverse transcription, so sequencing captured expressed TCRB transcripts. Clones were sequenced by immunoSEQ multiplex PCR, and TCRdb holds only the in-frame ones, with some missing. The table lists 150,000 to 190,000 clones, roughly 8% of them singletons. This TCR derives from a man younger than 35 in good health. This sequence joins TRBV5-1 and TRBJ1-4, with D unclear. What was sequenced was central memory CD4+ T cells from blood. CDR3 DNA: TGCGCCAGCAGCTTGGACGTAGCAACTAATGAAAAACTGTTTTTT. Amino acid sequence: CASSLDVATNEKLFF.